The following is a T cell receptor beta chain sequence with its context. Its antigen remains unknown. Collection of blood occurred at baseline, at cycle 4 day 1, and at cycle 7 day 1. The data were obtained in a study of OX40 agonist ivuxolimab in advanced cancers. Across the study: Ivuxolimab, an agonist antibody against OX40 (CD134), was given to patients. Three partial responders included one hepatocellular carcinoma patient and two cutaneous melanoma patients.

Repertoires were generated with immunoSEQ multiplex PCR, while TCRdb's copy carries only in-frame clones and drops some. The repertoire holds 35,000 to 55,000 clones, with around 89% as singletons. Trimming cost V 6 bases and J 0 bases, with 8 bases left between them. The CDR3 sequence is 13 residues long. Germline V lookup: CDR1 SEHNR, CDR2 FQNEAQ (reference sequence). Study outcomes and limitations: CD4+ and CD8+ blood T cells expanded clonally by week 6 at 0.1 to 3.0 mg/kg.

The chain uses TRBV7-9 and TRBJ1-2; D is unclear. The sequencing here drew on CD4+ or CD8+ T cells sorted from blood, taken in a trial of the OX40 agonist ivuxolimab. The sequence was collected from an adult with an advanced solid tumor such as melanoma, head and neck, liver or kidney cancer. CDR3 bases: TGTGCCAGCAGGGCAGCTACTAACTATGGCTACACCTTC. It yields the protein CASRAATNYGYTF.